Presented here are 27 T cell receptor beta chains from one specimen sequenced in a study of shared clonotypes between healthy human individuals. CD45RO-negative cells were positively selected for CCR7, leaving out terminally differentiated effector memory CD45RA+ cells. The method was immunoSEQ multiplex PCR; TCRdb's version includes in-frame clones alone and lacks a portion of them. This sample has about 820,000 clones, with about 92% found just once. Sequenced input: naive CD8+ T cells sorted from blood. These receptors all come from a man younger than 45 in good health.

Concerning this clone: This same CDR3 is encoded by further DNA sequences in the sample. The V gene is TRBV7-9, the J gene TRBJ2-1, with D unresolved. V gave up 3 bases and J gave up 0 bases, with 9 bases separating them. The CDR3 is 15 amino acids. Germline values: CDR1 SEHNR, CDR2 FQNEAQ (reference sequence). DNA of the CDR3: TGTGCCAGCAGCTTGGTGACGAGCTCCTACAATGAGCAGTTCTTC. It is translated as CASSLVTSSYNEQFF. Drawing the rest from reference TRBV7-9 and TRBJ2-1, the complete variable domain is DTGVSQNPRHKITKRGQNVTFRCDPISEHNRLYWYRQTLGQGPEFLTYFQNEAQLEKSRLLSDRFSAERPKGSFSTLEIQRTEQGDSAMYLCASSLVTSSYNEQFFGPGTRLTVL.

V is TRBV7-9 and J is TRBJ2-3; 8 nucleotides agree with TRBD1. Losses at the gene ends were 6 bases for V and 1 base for J; bases not matched to a gene: 9. Looked up from germline, CDR1 is SEHNR and CDR2 is FQNEAQ (reference sequence). This CDR3 has 16 amino acids. CDR3 bases: TGTGCCAGCAGTCATACCGGGGACAGGCGCACAGATACGCAGTATTTT. It encodes CASSHTGDRRTDTQYF.

This clone was picked up one time. CDR3 region: CSVCLAASGEQYF. The CDR3 nucleotides are TGCAGCGTTTGCTTAGCTGCCTCCGGGGAGCAGTACTTC. This rearrangement joins TRBV29-1 to TRBJ2-7; no reliable D call. The CDR3 has 13 residues. In germline, CDR1 is SQVTM, CDR2 ANQGSEA. Deletions cut 5 bases from V and 7 bases from J, with 18 bases between.

This clone has a handful of counts. V usage is TRBV7-9 and J usage is TRBJ2-7; 10 bases map to TRBD2. Trimming cost V 4 bases and J 0 bases; bases outside gene matches: 6. This CDR3 has 16 amino acids. The germline CDR1 and CDR2 sequences are SEHNR and FQNEAQ (reference sequence). CDR3 region: CASSSSSGSSSYEQYF. As DNA, the CDR3 is TGTGCCAGCAGCTCATCTAGCGGGAGCTCCTCCTACGAGCAGTACTTC.

The chain employs TRBV15 and TRBJ2-1; D is uncertain. This CDR3 is built from 13 residues. Germline values: CDR1 LNHNV, CDR2 YYDKDF (reference sequence). V gave up 7 bases and J gave up 7 bases, with 14 bases separating them. Here the CDR3 reads CATTWTYHNEQFF. The CDR3 DNA reads TGTGCCACCACATGGACCTATCATAATGAGCAGTTCTTC.

The J gene is TRBJ1-2, the V gene TRBV28; 8 bases are a match to TRBD1. The germline V gene has CDR1 MDHEN and CDR2 SYDVKM. The J segment lost 4 bases and the V segment lost 3 bases, leaving 22 bases of the junction unmatched. CDR3 size: 20 residues. The CDR3 region has the DNA TGTGCCAGCAGTTTCCTCACTGCCGGGACAGGTACACGGGACGGCTATGGCTACACCTTC. This gives the protein CASSFLTAGTGTRDGYGYTF.

The CDR3 protein is CASSLEVGLVVEQYF. The DNA for the CDR3 is TGTGCCAGCAGCTTAGAGGTGGGACTGGTTGTTGAGCAGTACTTC. The gene calls are TRBV7-9 and TRBJ2-7; a possible D gene is TRBD2 (6 bases). The CDR3 is made up of 15 amino acids. V dropped 1 base and J dropped 7 bases, with 17 bases sitting between them. CDR1 SEHNR and CDR2 FQNEAQ come from the germline V gene (reference sequence). Supplemented by reference TRBV7-9 and TRBJ2-7, the full variable domain reads DTGVSQNPRHKITKRGQNVTFRCDPISEHNRLYWYRQTLGQGPEFLTYFQNEAQLEKSRLLSDRFSAERPKGSFSTLEIQRTEQGDSAMYLCASSLEVGLVVEQYFGPGTRLTVT.

The chain combines TRBV4-1 with TRBJ2-1, with a weak D call TRBD2 (5 bases). There are 15 residues in the CDR3. Trimming shortened V by 4 bases and J by 1 base, and 11 bases separated the two germline ends. The V gene's germline CDR1 is MGHRA and CDR2 YSYEKL. In DNA, the CDR3 is TGCGCCAGCAGCCGGGCGGGTGAATCCTACAATGAGCAGTTCTTC. Protein: CASSRAGESYNEQFF.

The chain carries TRBV7-2 and TRBJ1-5; 10 bases line up with TRBD1. The CDR3 has 16 amino acids. Trimming took 4 bases from V and 4 from J; bases not matched to a gene: 7. Looked up from germline, CDR1 is SGHTA and CDR2 is FQGNSA. CDR3 DNA: TGTGCCAGCAGCTCGAGGGACAGGGGAAGTAATCAGCCCCAGCATTTT. Translating it yields CASSSRDRGSNQPQHF.

This chain joins TRBV7-7 and TRBJ2-1; TRBD2 might be the D (6 bases). Trimming removed 5 bases at V and 0 bases at J, with 17 bases between. Per the germline V gene, CDR1 is SSHAT and CDR2 is FNYEAQ (reference sequence). This CDR3 is built from 17 residues. CDR3 region: CASSQRASASSYNEQFF. The CDR3 nucleotides read TGTGCCAGCAGCCAACGCGCTAGCGCGAGCTCCTACAATGAGCAGTTCTTC.

The V gene is TRBV7-2, the J gene TRBJ2-3; maybe TRBD2 (5 bases). The V end was cut by 6 bases, the J end by 5 bases, with 9 bases between. This CDR3 has 12 residues. The germline CDR1 and CDR2 sequences are SGHTA and FQGNSA. The CDR3 region is CASRSAGDTQYF. The CDR3 coding sequence is TGTGCCAGCAGATCCGCGGGAGATACGCAGTATTTT.

In its sample, this clone was seen once. The same CDR3 can be traced to other DNA sequences in this sample. The chain employs TRBV28 and TRBJ2-2; D unclear. CDR3 length: 12 amino acids. The V end lost 6 bases, the J end lost 6 bases, and 8 bases lay between the germline ends. The germline V gene has CDR1 MDHEN and CDR2 SYDVKM. DNA of the CDR3: TGTGCCAGCAGCCTAAGGGCCGGGGAGCTGTTTTTT. Translation: CASSLRAGELFF.

The chain employs TRBV6-5 and TRBJ2-2; 7 bases fit TRBD2. Per the germline V gene, CDR1 is MNHEY and CDR2 is SVGAGI. The CDR3 runs to 15 residues. V dropped 3 bases and J dropped 2; count of bases not matched to a gene: 3. This CDR3 is CASSYASGNTGELFF. The CDR3 nucleotides read TGTGCCAGCAGTTATGCTAGCGGAAACACCGGGGAGCTGTTTTTT.

V gene TRBV7-3 combines with J gene TRBJ2-1; D call uncertain. With 5 bases removed from V and 8 bases from J, the gap between germline ends came to 13 bases. CDR3 length: 13 amino acids. The germline CDR1 and CDR2 sequences are SGHTA and FQGTGA. The CDR3 protein is CASSPLGFDEQFF. The CDR3 DNA reads TGTGCCAGCAGCCCCCTGGGCTTCGATGAGCAGTTCTTC.

The chain links TRBV19 to TRBJ2-7; the D gene is possibly TRBD2 (5 bases). From germline, CDR1 is LNHDA and CDR2 SQIVND (reference sequence). V was trimmed by 5 bases and J by 3 bases, leaving 11 bases between them. This CDR3 has 13 amino acids. CDR3 in amino acids: CASSFSRGYEQYF. The CDR3 coding sequence is TGTGCCAGTAGTTTCTCCCGGGGCTACGAGCAGTACTTC.

V is TRBV27 and J is TRBJ2-7; either TRBD1 or TRBD2 may supply D (6 bases each). Per germline, CDR1 MNHEY and CDR2 SMNVEV (reference sequence). Deletions cut 2 bases from V and 5 bases from J, with 10 bases between. CDR3 length: 13 amino acids. The CDR3 region has the DNA TGTGCCAGCAGTTTAGGGGGCGGGAACGAGCAGTACTTC. As protein: CASSLGGGNEQYF.

The V gene is TRBV6-1, the J gene TRBJ2-2; no clear D. The CDR3 is made up of 11 amino acids. The germline V gene encodes CDR1 MNHNS and CDR2 SASEGT. V dropped 11 bases and J dropped 3 bases, with 7 bases sitting between them. DNA for the CDR3: TGTGCCCGCGGAGACACCGGGGAGCTGTTTTTT. This encodes CARGDTGELFF.

This chain links TRBV4-3 with TRBJ2-1; 7 nucleotides match TRBD2. The germline CDR1 and CDR2 sequences are LGHNA and YSLEER. The V segment lost 0 bases and the J segment 4 bases; nucleotides outside the gene matches: 6. The CDR3 is made up of 16 amino acids. CDR3 bases: TGCGCCAGCAGCCAAGATAAAGCGGGATTATACAATGAGCAGTTCTTC. Protein product: CASSQDKAGLYNEQFF.

The CDR3 DNA reads as TGTGCCAGCAGCTTATCGGTCGGGGGTGAAAAACTGTTTTTT. Protein sequence: CASSLSVGGEKLFF. This chain uses TRBV7-9 with TRBJ1-4, with D tentatively TRBD1 (5 bases). The CDR3 has 14 residues. Trimming stripped 2 bases from V and 7 bases from J, with 11 bases between. Germline CDR1 is SEHNR and CDR2 is FQNEAQ (reference sequence).

The genes are TRBV6-5 and TRBJ2-5, with 9 bases lining up with TRBD1. J gave up 5 bases and V 6 bases, and 4 bases lay outside the gene matches. Germline CDR1 is MNHEY and CDR2 is SVGAGI. CDR3 length: 13 amino acids. CDR3 loop: CASSGTGRETQYF. CDR3 DNA: TGTGCCAGCAGCGGGACAGGGCGGGAGACCCAGTACTTC.

This chain connects TRBV7-2 to TRBJ2-1; the D call may be TRBD1 or TRBD2 (5 bases each). The CDR3 consists of 16 residues. Germline CDR1 is SGHTA and CDR2 is FQGNSA. Trimming removed 3 bases from V and 5 bases from J, with 17 bases in between. The CDR3 sequence is CASSFFEYGGNNEQFF. CDR3 coding DNA: TGTGCCAGCAGCTTTTTCGAGTATGGGGGAAACAATGAGCAGTTCTTC.

The chain carries TRBV29-1 and TRBJ1-1; D is unresolved. Trimming took 4 bases from V and 7 from J, leaving 7 bases between them. This CDR3 region has 10 residues. Germline V gene lookup returns CDR1 SQVTM and CDR2 ANQGSEA. The CDR3 spells CSVGFGEAFF. The CDR3 nucleotides read TGCAGCGTTGGTTTCGGTGAAGCTTTCTTT.

This sequence joins TRBV27 and TRBJ2-5; 8 bases map to TRBD1. Per germline, CDR1 MNHEY and CDR2 SMNVEV (reference sequence). The CDR3 has 14 residues. J was trimmed by 4 bases and V by 5 bases; bases with no gene match: 6. The CDR3 sequence: CASSEGQGPETQYF. Written as DNA, the CDR3 is TGTGCCAGCAGTGAAGGACAGGGCCCAGAGACCCAGTACTTC.

The chain employs TRBV9 and TRBJ2-1, with D maybe TRBD1 (7 bases). V was cut by 1 base and J by 9 bases, with 14 bases left in between. Germline V gene lookup returns CDR1 SGDLS and CDR2 YYNGEE. The CDR3 runs 14 residues. The CDR3 loop reads CASSVQGDFGEQFF. CDR3 sequence (DNA): TGTGCCAGCAGCGTACAGGGGGACTTCGGTGAGCAGTTCTTC.

This chain connects TRBV9 to TRBJ2-5; 14 bases match TRBD2. This CDR3 has 18 amino acids. The V segment lost 3 bases and the J segment 4 bases; nucleotides outside the gene matches: 11. The germline V gene encodes CDR1 SGDLS and CDR2 YYNGEE. In DNA form, the CDR3 reads TGTGCCAGCAGCGAGGCCGGGACTAGCGGGAGTTTAGGAGAGACCCAGTACTTC. Protein: CASSEAGTSGSLGETQYF.

This chain joins TRBV30 and TRBJ2-3; 9 nucleotides match TRBD2. After removal of 2 bases from V and 3 bases from J, the junction contained 9 bases not matched to a gene. This CDR3 region has 16 residues. Looked up from germline, CDR1 is GTSNPN and CDR2 is SVGIG (reference sequence). The CDR3 nucleotides read TGTGCCTGGAGTATTAGAAGCGGGAGGTATACAGATACGCAGTATTTT. Its protein product is CAWSIRSGRYTDTQYF.

The rearrangement uses TRBV27 and TRBJ1-5; D not certain. Germline V gene sequence: CDR1 MNHEY, CDR2 SMNVEV (reference sequence). Trimming removed 2 bases from V and 2 bases from J, with 7 bases in between. The CDR3 is 14 residues long. CDR3 protein: CASSLNGGNQPQHF. CDR3 DNA sequence: TGTGCCAGCAGTTTAAATGGGGGCAATCAGCCCCAGCATTTT.